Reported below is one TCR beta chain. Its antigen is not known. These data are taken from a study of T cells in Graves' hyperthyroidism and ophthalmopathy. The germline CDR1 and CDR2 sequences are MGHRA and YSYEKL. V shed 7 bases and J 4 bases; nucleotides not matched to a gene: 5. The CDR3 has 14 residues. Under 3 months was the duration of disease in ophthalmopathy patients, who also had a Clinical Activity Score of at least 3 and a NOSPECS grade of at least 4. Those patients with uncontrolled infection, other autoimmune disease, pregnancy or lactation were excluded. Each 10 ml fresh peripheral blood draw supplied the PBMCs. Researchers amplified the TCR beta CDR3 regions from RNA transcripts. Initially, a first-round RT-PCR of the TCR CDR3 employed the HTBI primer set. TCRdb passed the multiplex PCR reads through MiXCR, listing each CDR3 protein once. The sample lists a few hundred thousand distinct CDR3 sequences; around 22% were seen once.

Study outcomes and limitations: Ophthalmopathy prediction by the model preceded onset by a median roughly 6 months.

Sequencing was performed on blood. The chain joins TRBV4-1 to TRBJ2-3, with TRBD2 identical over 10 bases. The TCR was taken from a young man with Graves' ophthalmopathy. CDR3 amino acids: CASKLAGKADTQYF. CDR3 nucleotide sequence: TGCGCCAGCAAACTAGCGGGAAAGGCAGATACGCAGTATTTT.